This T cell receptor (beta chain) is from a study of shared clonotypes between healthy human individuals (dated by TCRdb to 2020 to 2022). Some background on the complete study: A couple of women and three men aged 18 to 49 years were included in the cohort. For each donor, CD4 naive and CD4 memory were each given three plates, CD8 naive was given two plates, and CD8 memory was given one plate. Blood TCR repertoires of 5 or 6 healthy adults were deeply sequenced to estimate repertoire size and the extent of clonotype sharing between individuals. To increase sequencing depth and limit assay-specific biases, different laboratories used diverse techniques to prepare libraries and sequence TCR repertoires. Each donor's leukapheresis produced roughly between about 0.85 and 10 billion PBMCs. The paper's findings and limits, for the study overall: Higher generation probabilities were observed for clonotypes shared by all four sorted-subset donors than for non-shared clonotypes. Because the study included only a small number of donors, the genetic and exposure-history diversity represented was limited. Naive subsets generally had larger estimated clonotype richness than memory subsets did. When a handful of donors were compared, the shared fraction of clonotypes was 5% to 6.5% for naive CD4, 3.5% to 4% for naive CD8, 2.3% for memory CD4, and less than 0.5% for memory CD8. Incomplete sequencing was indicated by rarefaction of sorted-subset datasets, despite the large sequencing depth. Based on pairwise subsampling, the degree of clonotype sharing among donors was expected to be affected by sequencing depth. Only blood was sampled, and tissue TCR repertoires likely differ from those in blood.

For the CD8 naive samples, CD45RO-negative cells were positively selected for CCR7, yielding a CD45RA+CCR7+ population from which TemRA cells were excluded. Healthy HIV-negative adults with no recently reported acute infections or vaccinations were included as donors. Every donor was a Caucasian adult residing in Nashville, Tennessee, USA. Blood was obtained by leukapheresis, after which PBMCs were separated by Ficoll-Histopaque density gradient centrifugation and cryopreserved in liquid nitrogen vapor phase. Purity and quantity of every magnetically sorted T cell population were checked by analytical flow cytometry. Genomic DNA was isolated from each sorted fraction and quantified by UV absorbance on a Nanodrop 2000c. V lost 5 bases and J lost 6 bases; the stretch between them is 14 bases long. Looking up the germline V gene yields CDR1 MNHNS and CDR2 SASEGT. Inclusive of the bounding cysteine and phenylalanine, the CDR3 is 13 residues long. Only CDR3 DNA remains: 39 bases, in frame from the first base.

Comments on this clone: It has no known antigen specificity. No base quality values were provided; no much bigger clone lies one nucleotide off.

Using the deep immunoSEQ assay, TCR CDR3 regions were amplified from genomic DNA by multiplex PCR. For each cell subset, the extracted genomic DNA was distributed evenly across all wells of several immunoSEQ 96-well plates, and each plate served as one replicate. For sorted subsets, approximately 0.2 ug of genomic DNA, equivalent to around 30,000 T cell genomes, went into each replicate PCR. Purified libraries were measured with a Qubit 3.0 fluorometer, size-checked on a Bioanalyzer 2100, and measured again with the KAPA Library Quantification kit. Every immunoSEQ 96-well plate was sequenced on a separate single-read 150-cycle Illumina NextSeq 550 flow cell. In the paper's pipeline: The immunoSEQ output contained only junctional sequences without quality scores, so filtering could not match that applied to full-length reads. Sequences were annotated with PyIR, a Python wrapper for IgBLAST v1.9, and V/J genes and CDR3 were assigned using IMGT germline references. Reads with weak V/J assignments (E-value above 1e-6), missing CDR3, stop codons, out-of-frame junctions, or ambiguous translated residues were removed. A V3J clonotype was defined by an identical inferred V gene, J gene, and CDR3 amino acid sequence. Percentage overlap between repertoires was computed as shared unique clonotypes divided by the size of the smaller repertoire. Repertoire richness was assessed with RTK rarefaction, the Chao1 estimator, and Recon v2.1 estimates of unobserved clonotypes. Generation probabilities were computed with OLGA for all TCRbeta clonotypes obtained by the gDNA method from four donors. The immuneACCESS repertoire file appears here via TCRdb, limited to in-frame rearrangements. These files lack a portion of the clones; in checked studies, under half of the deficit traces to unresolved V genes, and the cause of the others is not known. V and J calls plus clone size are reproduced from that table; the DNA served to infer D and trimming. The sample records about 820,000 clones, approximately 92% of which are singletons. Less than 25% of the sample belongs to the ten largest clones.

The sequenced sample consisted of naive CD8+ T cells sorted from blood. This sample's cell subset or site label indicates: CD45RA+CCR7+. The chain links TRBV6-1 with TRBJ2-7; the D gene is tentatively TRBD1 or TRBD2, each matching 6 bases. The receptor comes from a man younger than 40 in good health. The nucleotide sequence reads TGTGCCAGCAGTCCGGAGGGGGGATTCGAGCAGTACTTC. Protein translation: CASSPEGGFEQYF.